These T cell receptor beta chains were read from a single sample in a study of blood T cell repertoires in COVID-19. This table comes from immunoSEQ multiplex PCR, and its TCRdb copy is limited to in-frame clones, with some not included. The data show almost 400,000 clones, with around 87% seen just once and 2% to 2.5% held by the top ten. The material sequenced was peripheral blood. Receptors originate from a woman aged 55-75 years with COVID-19, enrolled during active disease. The CDR3 runs from the conserved cysteine through the conserved F or W. The D gene is left open where the match is weak. Rows may omit the clone size; those that give it use once, few, many or a size class.

TRBV6-1	TRBD1	.	TRBJ2-2	TGTGCCAGCAGTGATTTCGGACAGGGTTTGGCCGGGGAGCTGTTTTTT	CASSDFGQGLAGELFF
TRBV29-1	.	.	TRBJ1-5	TGCAGCGTAACGCCGGGGGTCAATCAGCCCCAGCATTTT	CSVTPGVNQPQHF
TRBV27	TRBD1	.	TRBJ2-5	TGTGCCAGCAAACCAGGGACAGCCCAAGAGACCCAGTACTTC	CASKPGTAQETQYF
TRBV7-3	TRBD2	.	TRBJ2-2	TGTGCCAGCAGCCGGCAGACTAGCGGGAACACCGGGGAGCTGTTTTTT	CASSRQTSGNTGELFF
TRBV19	TRBD2	few	TRBJ2-5	TGTGCCAGTAGTATGACGGCGGGGGGCCACCAAGAGACCCAGTACTTC	CASSMTAGGHQETQYF
TRBV7-3	TRBD2	.	TRBJ2-1	TGTGCCAGCAGCTCCCTGACTAGCGGGGGCTCCTACAATGAGCAGTTCTTC	CASSSLTSGGSYNEQFF
TRBV18	TRBD1	.	TRBJ1-3	TGTGCCAGCTCCCGGCCGGGACAGGTCTTCTCTGGAAACACCATATATTTT	CASSRPGQVFSGNTIYF
TRBV19	.	.	TRBJ2-1	TGTGCCAGTATGCAGGGGGGCCGTAACGAGCAGTTCTTC	CASMQGGRNEQFF
TRBV5-4	.	few	TRBJ1-5	TGTGCCAGCAGCTTTGGGGCAGGTCGCAATCAGCCCCAGCATTTT	CASSFGAGRNQPQHF
TRBV19	TRBD2	.	TRBJ2-1	TGTGCCAGTAGTATCGGGCTAGCGGGGGGCTCGGGTAGCGGTGAGCAGTTCTTC	CASSIGLAGGSGSGEQFF
TRBV5-1	TRBD1	.	TRBJ2-7	TGCGCCAGCAGCTTAATACAGGGGGCTGGGGAGCAGTACTTC	CASSLIQGAGEQYF
TRBV28	TRBD1	once	TRBJ1-1	TGTGCCAGCAGTACCCAGGGGGCGCGGGGTGAAGCTTTCTTT	CASSTQGARGEAFF
TRBV7-3	.	.	TRBJ1-2	TGTGCCAGCAGCTTAAGGGCGGGGTTGGAGAATGGCTACACCTTC	CASSLRAGLENGYTF
TRBV7-8	.	.	TRBJ1-2	TGTGCCAGCAGCTTAACCTCGAGGACAGCACTCTATGGCTACACCTTC	CASSLTSRTALYGYTF
TRBV2	TRBD2	.	TRBJ2-3	TGTGCCAGCAGTGTGACTAGCGGGGGGGGCGCAGATACGCAGTATTTT	CASSVTSGGGADTQYF
TRBV11-3	.	.	TRBJ2-3	TGTGCCAGCAGCTCCGGCGGACTCGCGGATACGCAGTATTTT	CASSSGGLADTQYF
TRBV6-5	TRBD1	.	TRBJ1-1	TGTGCCAGCAGTTATACTGACAGGGGGAACACTGAAGCTTTCTTT	CASSYTDRGNTEAFF
TRBV25-1	.	.	TRBJ1-4	TGTGCCAGCAGTGCCACAGAGAATGAAAAACTGTTTTTT	CASSATENEKLFF
TRBV2	.	.	TRBJ2-7	TGTGCCAGCAGGGGGCGGGGAATCTACGAGCAGTACTTC	CASRGRGIYEQYF
TRBV5-1	.	.	TRBJ2-1	TGCGCCAGCAGCAGACTGGGGGCTGAGGTGAATGAGCAGTTCTTC	CASSRLGAEVNEQFF
TRBV6-6	TRBD1	.	TRBJ1-3	TGTGCCAGCAGTCAGAGGGACAGTTCAGGAAACACCATATATTTT	CASSQRDSSGNTIYF
TRBV9	TRBD1	.	TRBJ1-4	TGTGCCAGCAGCGAAGCAGGGGGTAATGAAAAACTGTTTTTT	CASSEAGGNEKLFF
TRBV11-3	.	.	TRBJ2-6	TGTGCCAGCAGCTTAGCAGGCAACTCTGGGGCCAACGTCCTGACTTTC	CASSLAGNSGANVLTF
TRBV2	.	.	TRBJ1-1	TGTGCCAGCAGCGCAGGGATGGGGAACACTGAAGCTTTCTTT	CASSAGMGNTEAFF
TRBV3-1/TRBV3-2	TRBD2	.	TRBJ2-3	TGTGCCAGCAGCCAAGATAGTACAGCGGGGCTCACAGATACGCAGTATTTT	CASSQDSTAGLTDTQYF
TRBV19	TRBD2	.	TRBJ2-2	TGTGCCAGTAGTAACGGCGGGGGGACCGGGGAGCTGTTTTTT	CASSNGGGTGELFF
TRBV19	.	few	TRBJ1-3	TGTGCCAGTAGTATCCCCCAGGAGGGGTGGAACACCATATATTTT	CASSIPQEGWNTIYF
TRBV13	.	.	TRBJ2-7	TGTGCCAGCAGCTTAGTGGGGACACCTTCCTACGAGCAGTACTTC	CASSLVGTPSYEQYF
TRBV7-8	.	.	TRBJ1-2	TGTGCCAGCAGCTTGCTCAACAGGGAGGGAGGCGGCTACACCTTC	CASSLLNREGGGYTF
TRBV28	TRBD1	.	TRBJ1-2	TGTGCCAGCAGTTGGGACAGGGGTCACGGTGGCTACACCTTC	CASSWDRGHGGYTF
TRBV28	.	once	TRBJ2-7	TGTGCCAGCAGTCCCAGGACAGATTCCTACGAGCAGTACTTC	CASSPRTDSYEQYF
TRBV6-5	TRBD1	.	TRBJ2-7	TGTGCCAGCAGACTCGGACAGGTCTTATCCTACGAGCAGTACTTC	CASRLGQVLSYEQYF
TRBV6-5	TRBD1	.	TRBJ1-2	TGTGCCAGCAGGAGTACAGGGGGTAATGGCTACACCTTC	CASRSTGGNGYTF
TRBV5-1	.	.	TRBJ1-2	TGCGCCAGCAGCGGCGCAGGGAGGCCAACTGATGGCTACACCTTC	CASSGAGRPTDGYTF
TRBV7-2	.	once	TRBJ2-1	TGTGCCAGCAGCACCCTCGGCGGGGGCTCCGGCAATGAGCAGTTCTTC	CASSTLGGGSGNEQFF
TRBV7-3	TRBD1	.	TRBJ2-2	TGTGCCAGCAGCTTAAACGGGGACAGCAGAGACACCGGGGAGCTGTTTTTT	CASSLNGDSRDTGELFF
TRBV6-1	TRBD1	few	TRBJ1-2	TGTGCCAGCAGTGAATGGGCAGGGGGGAATGGCTACACCTTC	CASSEWAGGNGYTF
TRBV19	TRBD2	.	TRBJ2-7	TGTGCCAGTAGTATCGACGGGGGGGCCTACGAGCAGTACTTC	CASSIDGGAYEQYF
TRBV9	.	.	TRBJ1-5	TGTGCCAGCAGCGTAGGGTCTCTAGATCAGCCCCAGCATTTT	CASSVGSLDQPQHF
TRBV9	TRBD1	.	TRBJ2-7	TGTGCCAGCAGCCCCACGGGACAGTCCTACGAGCAGTACTTC	CASSPTGQSYEQYF
TRBV3-1/TRBV3-2	TRBD1	.	TRBJ2-3	TGTGCCAGCAGCCTAAGGGACAGGGCGCAGTATTTT	CASSLRDRAQYF
TRBV10-3	.	.	TRBJ1-4	TGTGCCATCAGCAACAGGGCCCCGGGTGAAAAACTGTTTTTT	CAISNRAPGEKLFF
TRBV9	TRBD1	.	TRBJ2-7	TGTGCCAGCAGCAAAGTAGGGCAGGGGGCGACGTACGAGCAGTACTTC	CASSKVGQGATYEQYF
TRBV25-1	.	.	TRBJ1-6	TGTGCCAGCAGTGAATTCCTGGGGGCTAATTCACCCCTCCACTTT	CASSEFLGANSPLHF
TRBV5-6	.	.	TRBJ1-5	TGTGCCAGCAGCTACAGGTCCCGGGGGACCCGTCAGCCCCAGCATTTT	CASSYRSRGTRQPQHF
TRBV4-1	TRBD2	.	TRBJ2-7	TGCGCCAGCAGCCCAGGGACTAGCGGGGCCTACGAGCAGTACTTC	CASSPGTSGAYEQYF